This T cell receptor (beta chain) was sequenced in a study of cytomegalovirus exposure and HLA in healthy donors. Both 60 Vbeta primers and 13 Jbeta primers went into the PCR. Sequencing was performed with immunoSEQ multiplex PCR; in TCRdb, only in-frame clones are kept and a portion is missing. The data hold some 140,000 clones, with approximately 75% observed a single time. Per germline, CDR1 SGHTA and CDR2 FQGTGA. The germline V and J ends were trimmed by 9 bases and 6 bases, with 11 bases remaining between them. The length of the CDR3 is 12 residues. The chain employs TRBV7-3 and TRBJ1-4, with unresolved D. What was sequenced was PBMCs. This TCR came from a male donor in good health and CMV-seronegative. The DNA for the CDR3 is TGTGCCAGGAATAGGGAGGATGAAAAACTGTTTTTT. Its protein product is CARNREDEKLFF.